This note documents a single T cell receptor beta chain sequence. Per the authors' pipeline: The assay estimated nucleated cells by amplifying reference gene primers. Libraries were prepared by immunoSEQ multiplex PCR; TCRdb keeps only in-frame clonotypes and omits some of them. D and trimming come from the DNA, and the V and J calls and clone size come from that table. The sample has 100,000 to 150,000 clones; around 81% are singletons. The CDR3 covers 13 residues. The germline V gene encodes CDR1 SNHLY and CDR2 FYNNEI. V trimming: 10 bases; J trimming: 3 bases; junction bases outside the gene matches: 6. The record originates from a study of blood T cell repertoires in COVID-19. At the level of the study: The samples span acute and convalescent COVID-19 from the United States, Italy and Spain. Nucleic acid was either cDNA or gDNA, and it came from T cells, B-cell-depleted T cells, or PBMCs.

This receptor was obtained from a man aged 60 to 69 with acute or convalescent COVID-19. This chain joins TRBV2 and TRBJ2-7, with 10 positions matching TRBD2. The specimen sequenced was peripheral blood. CDR3 DNA sequence: TGTGCCATCCCTTCTAGCGGGGGCTACGAGCAGTACTTC. Its protein is CAIPSSGGYEQYF.